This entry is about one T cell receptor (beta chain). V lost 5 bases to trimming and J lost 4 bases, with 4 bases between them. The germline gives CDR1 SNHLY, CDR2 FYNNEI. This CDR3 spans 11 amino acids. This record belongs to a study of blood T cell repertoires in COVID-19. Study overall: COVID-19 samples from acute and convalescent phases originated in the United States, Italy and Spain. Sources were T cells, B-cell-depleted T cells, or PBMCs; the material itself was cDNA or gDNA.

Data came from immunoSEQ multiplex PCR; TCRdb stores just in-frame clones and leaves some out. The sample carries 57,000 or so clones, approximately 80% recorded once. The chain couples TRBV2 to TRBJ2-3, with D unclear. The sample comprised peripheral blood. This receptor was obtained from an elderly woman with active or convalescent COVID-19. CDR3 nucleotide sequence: TGTGCCAGCAGTCGTCCAGATACGCAGTATTTT. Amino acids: CASSRPDTQYF.